The 25 T cell receptor beta chains presented below share a single source sample, sequenced in a study of T-cell memory formation after mild COVID-19. TCRdb reanalysed the 5' RACE reads using MiXCR and keeps one entry per CDR3 protein. Of about half a million distinct CDR3 sequences detected, over 15% appear once; the ten largest clones hold approximately 13%. Sequencing used PBMCs or a T cell subset sorted from them (not recorded which). The receptors were sampled from an adult woman who had mild COVID-19 (a few samples of this study predate the infection). Cell type and time point are not known.

The V and J genes are TRBV6-5 and TRBJ1-2; 8 bases line up with TRBD1. Per the germline V gene, CDR1 is MNHEY and CDR2 is SVGAGI. Trimming at V came to 0 bases and at J to 7 bases, leaving 13 bases not matched to a gene. The CDR3 runs 17 residues. CDR3 amino acids: CASSYSGQGALSGGYTF. The CDR3 DNA follows: TGTGCCAGCAGTTACTCGGGGCAGGGGGCTCTTTCGGGTGGCTACACCTTC.

The chain recombines TRBV5-1 with TRBJ2-4; possible D gene TRBD2, 6 bases. The V end lost 0 bases, the J end lost 1 base, and 11 bases lay between the germline ends. The CDR3 extends over 16 amino acids. From germline, CDR1 is SGHRS and CDR2 YFSETQ. The CDR3 here is CASSLEGTSAKNIQYF. The CDR3 coding sequence is TGCGCCAGCAGCTTGGAAGGGACTTCGGCCAAAAACATTCAGTACTTC.

The V gene is TRBV29-1, the J gene TRBJ1-1, with TRBD1 as a possible D gene (6 bases). Per the germline V gene, CDR1 is SQVTM and CDR2 is ANQGSEA. The CDR3 contains 14 residues. V was pared by 0 bases and J by 2 bases, with 10 bases between. The CDR3 protein is CSVEEGRGNTEAFF. The CDR3 DNA reads TGCAGCGTTGAAGAGGGCAGGGGCAACACTGAAGCTTTCTTT.

The V and J genes are TRBV5-1 and TRBJ2-3, with TRBD2 identical over 8 bases. This CDR3 region has 15 residues. Germline V gives CDR1 SGHRS, CDR2 YFSETQ. V dropped 2 bases and J dropped 4; count of bases not matched to a gene: 6. The CDR3 coding sequence is TGCGCCAGCAGCTTAACTCCGGGGGGGCCAGATACGCAGTATTTT. Encoded protein: CASSLTPGGPDTQYF.

This clonotype has just a few counts. Here the CDR3 DNA reads TGCGCCAGCAGCCCCAGCGGGAGTGGATCGGCAGATACGCAGTATTTT. This sequence encodes CASSPSGSGSADTQYF. V is TRBV4-3 and J is TRBJ2-3, with 8 positions matching TRBD2. The J segment lost 4 bases and the V segment lost 4 bases, leaving 10 bases of the junction unmatched. This CDR3 comprises 16 residues. Germline V gene data show CDR1 as LGHNA and CDR2 as YSLEER.

This clonotype was found a few times. CDR3 nucleotide sequence: TGCGCCAGCAGATACGACAGCTACAATGAGCAGTTCTTC. Its translation is CASRYDSYNEQFF. The V gene is TRBV5-1, the J gene TRBJ2-1, with D possibly TRBD1 on 5 matching bases. This CDR3 is built from 13 residues. V was trimmed by 5 bases and J by 3 bases, leaving 9 bases between them. CDR1 and CDR2 (germline): SGHRS, YFSETQ.

The genes are TRBV3-1 and TRBJ1-1; D unclear. Germline values: CDR1 LGHDT, CDR2 YNNKEL (reference sequence). This CDR3 has 15 amino acids. V lost 1 base and J lost 0, with 9 bases in between. CDR3 region: CASSQGAAMNTEAFF. As DNA, the CDR3 is TGTGCCAGCAGCCAAGGGGCAGCTATGAACACTGAAGCTTTCTTT.

The J gene is TRBJ2-3, the V gene TRBV5-4, with 8 bases aligning to TRBD2. Germline V gene sequence: CDR1 SGHNT, CDR2 YYREEE (reference sequence). V gave up 6 bases and J gave up 1 base; unmatched junction bases: 16. The CDR3 length is 18 residues. CDR3: CASTKRGSGMRGTDTQYF. In DNA, the CDR3 is TGTGCCAGCACCAAACGGGGTAGCGGGATGAGAGGCACAGATACGCAGTATTTT.

This clonotype was seen at least ten times. The genes are TRBV4-2 and TRBJ2-1, with D perhaps TRBD2 (5 bases). Germline-derived CDR1 and CDR2 are LGHNA and YNFKEQ. The CDR3 spans 18 residues. V dropped 1 base and J dropped 0 bases, with 16 bases sitting between them. The CDR3 sequence: CASSQVVSSGLSYNEQFF. The CDR3 bases are TGTGCCAGCAGCCAAGTCGTATCCAGCGGTCTCTCCTACAATGAGCAGTTCTTC.

In this sample, this clonotype turned up once. The rearrangement links TRBV20-1 to TRBJ1-2; possible D gene TRBD1, 5 bases. The V end was cut by 3 bases, the J end by 5 bases, with 10 bases between. The CDR3 runs to 12 residues. CDR1 is DFQATT, CDR2 SNEGSKA, per germline (reference sequence). CDR3 in amino acids: CSARVWGYGYTF. The CDR3 DNA follows: TGCAGTGCTAGGGTTTGGGGGTATGGCTACACCTTC.

There are a few counts of this clonotype. J is TRBJ1-1 and V is TRBV20-1; D unclear. The CDR3 contains 13 residues. Trimming took 1 base from V and 2 from J, leaving 8 bases between them. Germline V gene lookup returns CDR1 DFQATT and CDR2 SNEGSKA (reference sequence). CDR3 loop: CSARAEGNTEAFF. The CDR3, as DNA: TGCAGTGCTAGAGCGGAGGGAAACACTGAAGCTTTCTTT.

The CDR3 reads CASSPQGLADYEQYF. The CDR3 coding sequence is TGTGCCAGCAGCCCCCAAGGGCTAGCGGACTACGAGCAGTACTTC. The gene calls are TRBV5-4 and TRBJ2-7; 7 positions agree with TRBD2. In germline, CDR1 is SGHNT, CDR2 YYREEE (reference sequence). The J segment lost 3 bases and the V segment lost 4 bases, leaving 10 bases of the junction unmatched. This CDR3 spans 15 amino acids.

This clonotype came up a few times. The V and J genes are TRBV11-2 and TRBJ1-1; no clear D gene. Trimming left V 4 bases short and J 1 base short, with 16 bases between. The length of the CDR3 is 16 residues. The germline gives CDR1 SGHAT, CDR2 FQNNGV. CDR3 region: CASSSSSQSPNTEAFF. The CDR3, as DNA: TGTGCCAGCAGCTCCTCGTCACAGAGCCCGAACACTGAAGCTTTCTTT.

This clonotype was counted ten times or more. The gene calls are TRBV5-1 and TRBJ2-7, with 7 positions matching TRBD1. CDR3 length equals 14 residues. Per germline, CDR1 SGHRS and CDR2 YFSETQ. The ends lost 0 bases at V and 2 bases at J; junction bases unmatched: 2. CDR3 coding DNA: TGCGCCAGCAGCTTGGTTCAGGGGGCCTACGAGCAGTACTTC. The encoded protein is CASSLVQGAYEQYF.

This clonotype was observed a handful of times. The V and J genes are TRBV20-1 and TRBJ2-7; 8 nucleotides match TRBD2. Germline V CDR1 and CDR2: DFQATT, SNEGSKA (reference sequence). This CDR3 comprises 15 residues. With 2 bases clipped from V and 5 bases from J, the junction kept 11 bases outside the gene matches. CDR3 sequence: CSARSASGPGDEQYF. CDR3 DNA: TGCAGTGCTAGATCGGCTAGCGGGCCTGGGGACGAGCAGTACTTC.

In this sample, this clonotype turned up a few times. The rearrangement joins TRBV5-1 to TRBJ2-2; 15 nucleotides align to TRBD2. The germline V gene encodes CDR1 SGHRS and CDR2 YFSETQ. Trimming at V came to 4 bases and at J to 5 bases, leaving 6 bases not matched to a gene. The CDR3 extends over 17 amino acids. CDR3 sequence (DNA): TGCGCCAGCAGCCACGGACTAGCGGGAGGGCAAACCGGGGAGCTGTTTTTT. Its protein is CASSHGLAGGQTGELFF.

CDR3: CASSLFSDSSYEQYF. For the CDR3, the DNA is TGTGCCAGCAGTTTATTTTCAGATAGCTCCTACGAGCAGTACTTC. The rearrangement links TRBV6-5 to TRBJ2-7, with unresolved D. Germline CDR1 MNHEY, CDR2 SVGAGI. V was clipped by 4 bases and J by 0 bases, with 13 bases between them. The CDR3 is made up of 15 amino acids.

J is TRBJ2-7 and V is TRBV9, with D possibly being TRBD1 or TRBD2 (5 bases each). The CDR3 runs 16 residues. Looked up from germline, CDR1 is SGDLS and CDR2 is YYNGEE. With 0 bases removed from V and 7 bases from J, the gap between germline ends came to 20 bases. The CDR3 region has the DNA TGTGCCAGCAGCGTAGTTGCCAGGGCCCCCGAGGGAGAGCAGTACTTC. Protein sequence: CASSVVARAPEGEQYF.

This clonotype was recorded a few times. The CDR3 bases are TGTGCCAGCAGTGAGAAGGGAGCCGGGACTAGCAGAGTTGAGGAGCAGTTCTTC. This sequence encodes CASSEKGAGTSRVEEQFF. The chain employs TRBV6-1 and TRBJ2-1, with 9 bases identical to TRBD2. Per germline, CDR1 MNHNS and CDR2 SASEGT. The CDR3 runs to 18 residues. Unmatched junction bases numbered 19, after V lost 3 bases and J lost 10 bases.

This sequence joins TRBV29-1 and TRBJ1-1; 7 nucleotides match TRBD1. Trimming removed 6 bases from V and 4 bases from J; junction bases left unmatched: 8. This CDR3 comprises 13 residues. CDR1 is SQVTM, CDR2 ANQGSEA, per germline. This chain's CDR3 is CSVATGEATEAFF. The DNA for the CDR3 is TGCAGCGTGGCCACAGGGGAAGCCACTGAAGCTTTCTTT.

This clonotype was observed many times. The chain links TRBV3-1 to TRBJ2-7; the D gene is possibly TRBD1 (6 bases). The CDR3 covers 13 residues. Germline V gene lookup returns CDR1 LGHDT and CDR2 YNNKEL (reference sequence). V was trimmed by 4 bases and J by 3 bases, leaving 10 bases between them. The DNA for the CDR3 is TGTGCCAGCAGCCCCAACAGGGTCTACGAGCAGTACTTC. As protein: CASSPNRVYEQYF.

The rearrangement links TRBV25-1 to TRBJ1-4; D perhaps matches TRBD1 (5 bases). The CDR3 is made up of 16 amino acids. CDR1 is MGHDK and CDR2 is SYGVNS in the germline V gene. Deletions cut 1 base from V and 11 bases from J, with 20 bases between. This CDR3 is CASSESGGQGEEKLFF. The DNA for the CDR3 is TGTGCCAGCAGTGAATCGGGAGGCCAGGGTGAGGAGAAACTGTTTTTT. The whole variable domain, remainder taken from reference TRBV25-1 and TRBJ1-4, is EADIYQTPRYLVIGTGKKITLECSQTMGHDKMYWYQQDPGMELHLIHYSYGVNSTEKGDLSSESTVSRIRTEHFPLTLESARPSHTSQYLCASSESGGQGEEKLFFGSGTQLSVL.

This clonotype turned up a few times. The genes are TRBV4-2 and TRBJ2-3, with 11 bases matching TRBD2. Germline V gene sequence: CDR1 LGHNA, CDR2 YNFKEQ. This CDR3 has 19 amino acids. The J segment lost 0 bases and the V segment lost 0 bases, leaving 8 bases of the junction unmatched. This chain's CDR3 is CASSQDPSGGTTSTDTQYF. CDR3 sequence (DNA): TGTGCCAGCAGCCAAGACCCTAGCGGGGGGACCACTAGCACAGATACGCAGTATTTT.

This clonotype was found many times. This rearrangement joins TRBV5-1 to TRBJ2-1; TRBD2 matches 8 bases. Germline V gene data show CDR1 as SGHRS and CDR2 as YFSETQ. V was clipped by 3 bases and J by 4 bases; unmatched bases: 15. This CDR3 has 18 amino acids. The CDR3 sequence: CASSSGLVLGPRYNEQFF. The CDR3 DNA reads TGCGCCAGCAGCTCGGGACTAGTACTAGGCCCTCGATACAATGAGCAGTTCTTC.

This clonotype was seen more than once but under ten times. The CDR3 spells CAISDPGAGQETQYF. The CDR3 region has the DNA TGTGCCATCAGTGATCCAGGAGCGGGTCAAGAGACCCAGTACTTC. The rearrangement joins TRBV10-3 to TRBJ2-5; possibly TRBD2 for D (6 bases). Germline lookup yields CDR1 ENHRY and CDR2 SYGVKD. V shed 3 bases and J shed 2 bases, with 13 bases lying between them. CDR3 length: 15 amino acids.